A single sample gave rise to the 3 T cell receptor beta chains below, sequenced in a study of T cell responses to AZD1222 COVID-19 vaccine. Data came from immunoSEQ multiplex PCR; TCRdb stores just in-frame clones and leaves some out. The sample carries about 91,000 clones, approximately 90% recorded once. The sample in question was peripheral blood, obtained on day 0 of AZD1222 vaccination. The source of these receptors is an adult in good health.

This chain connects TRBV3-1 (or the pseudogene TRBV3-2) to TRBJ2-2; TRBD2 matches at 12 bases. This CDR3 region has 16 residues. Germline loops: CDR1 LGHDT, CDR2 YNNKEL (reference sequence). V was pared by 2 bases and J by 7 bases, with 5 bases of the junction left unmatched. Here the CDR3 DNA reads TGTGCCAGCAGCCAAAGGACTAGCGGGATCGACGGGGAGCTGTTTTTT. This codes for CASSQRTSGIDGELFF.

The J gene is TRBJ2-5, the V gene TRBV6-5, with TRBD2 matching over 7 bases. V lost 5 bases to trimming and J lost 2 bases; unmatched junction nucleotides: 5. Germline assignment: CDR1 MNHEY and CDR2 SVGAGI. The CDR3 has 14 amino acids. Here the CDR3 reads CASSPSGGQETQYF. CDR3 DNA: TGTGCCAGCAGTCCCTCGGGGGGTCAAGAGACCCAGTACTTC.

Here the CDR3 reads CASSEGEYNEQFF. The CDR3 coding sequence is TGTGCCAGCAGCGAAGGGGAATACAATGAGCAGTTCTTC. The V and J genes are TRBV7-2 and TRBJ2-1; perhaps TRBD1 as D (5 bases). The CDR3 spans 13 residues. Per the germline V gene, CDR1 is SGHTA and CDR2 is FQGNSA. V was shortened by 5 bases and J by 4 bases, with 9 bases between the two germline ends. The whole variable domain, remainder taken from reference TRBV7-2 and TRBJ2-1, is GAGVSQSPSNKVTEKGKDVELRCDPISGHTALYWYRQSLGQGLEFLIYFQGNSAPDKSGLPSDRFSAERTGGSVSTLTIQRTQQEDSAVYLCASSEGEYNEQFFGPGTRLTVL.